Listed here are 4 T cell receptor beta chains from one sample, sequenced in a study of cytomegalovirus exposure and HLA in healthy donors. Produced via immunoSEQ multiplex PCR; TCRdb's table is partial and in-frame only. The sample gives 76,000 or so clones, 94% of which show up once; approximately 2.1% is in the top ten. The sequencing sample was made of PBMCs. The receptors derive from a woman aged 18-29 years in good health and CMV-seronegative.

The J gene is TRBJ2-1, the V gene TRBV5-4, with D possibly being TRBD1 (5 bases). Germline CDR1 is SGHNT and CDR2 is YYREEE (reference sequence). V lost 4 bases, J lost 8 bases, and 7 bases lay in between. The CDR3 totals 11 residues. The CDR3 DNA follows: TGTGCCAGCAGCCCCAGGGATGAGCAGTTCTTC. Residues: CASSPRDEQFF.

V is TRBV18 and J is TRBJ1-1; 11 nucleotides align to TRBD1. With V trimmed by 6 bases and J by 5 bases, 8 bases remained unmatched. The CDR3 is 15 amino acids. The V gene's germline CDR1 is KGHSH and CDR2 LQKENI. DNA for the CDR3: TGTGCCAGCTCCCTAATGGGACAGGGGGAAACTGAAGCTTTCTTT. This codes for CASSLMGQGETEAFF.

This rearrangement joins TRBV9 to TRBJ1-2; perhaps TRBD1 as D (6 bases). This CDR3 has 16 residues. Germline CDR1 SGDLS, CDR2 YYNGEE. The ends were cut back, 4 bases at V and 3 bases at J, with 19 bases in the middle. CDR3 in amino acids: CASSSPSRGAYYGYTF. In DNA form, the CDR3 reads TGTGCCAGCAGCTCCCCGAGCCGGGGGGCCTACTATGGCTACACCTTC.

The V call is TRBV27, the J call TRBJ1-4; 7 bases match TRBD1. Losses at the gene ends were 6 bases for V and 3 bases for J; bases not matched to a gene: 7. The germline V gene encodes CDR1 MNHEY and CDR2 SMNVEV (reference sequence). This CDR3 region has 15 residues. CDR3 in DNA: TGTGCCAGCAGCCTTGGGGACAGCTCTAATGAAAAACTGTTTTTT. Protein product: CASSLGDSSNEKLFF.